These 9 T cell receptor beta chains came from one sample sequenced in a study of shared clonotypes between healthy human individuals. TCRdb's table, derived via immunoSEQ multiplex PCR, lists solely in-frame clones and lacks some. This sample has approximately 620,000 clones, with 95% to 98% found just once. Sequencing used naive CD4+ T cells sorted from blood. Regarding subset: CD45RA+ positively selected. The source of these receptors is a woman in her 30s in good health.

The rearrangement uses TRBV11-2 and TRBJ2-1; 9 nucleotides line up with TRBD1. The trim removed 0 bases at V and 8 bases at J, leaving 5 bases unmatched. Germline CDR1 and CDR2: SGHAT and FQNNGV. The CDR3 totals 15 residues. This CDR3 is CASSLERDRAYEQFF. The CDR3 DNA is TGTGCCAGCAGCTTAGAAAGGGACAGGGCATATGAGCAGTTCTTC.

The chain is built from TRBV9 and TRBJ2-1; TRBD2 matches at 15 bases. Germline CDR1 reads SGDLS; CDR2 reads YYNGEE. The CDR3 spans 16 residues. V shed 4 bases, J shed 9 bases, and the junction held 8 bases outside the gene matches. The DNA for the CDR3 is TGTGCCAGCAGCCTGCGGACTAGCGGGAGGGTCACTGAGCAGTTCTTC. Its translation is CASSLRTSGRVTEQFF.

Turning to this clone: Other DNA sequences in the sample encode the same CDR3. The chain links TRBV6-5 to TRBJ1-1, with TRBD1 identical over 7 bases. Germline-derived CDR1 and CDR2 are MNHEY and SVGAGI. The CDR3 has 13 residues. Trimming at V came to 6 bases and at J to 1 base, leaving 2 bases not matched to a gene. CDR3 nucleotide sequence: TGTGCCAGCAGCAGGACAGGGAACACTGAAGCTTTCTTT. Translation: CASSRTGNTEAFF.

The chain combines TRBV19 with TRBJ2-7; perhaps TRBD1 as D (5 bases). V was pared by 3 bases and J by 5 bases, with 14 bases between. The length of the CDR3 is 14 residues. CDR1 LNHDA and CDR2 SQIVND come from the germline V gene (reference sequence). The CDR3 protein is CASSMRQGWHEQYF. The DNA for the CDR3 is TGTGCCAGTAGTATGCGTCAGGGTTGGCACGAGCAGTACTTC.

V usage is TRBV27 and J usage is TRBJ1-2, with D unclear. Germline-derived CDR1 and CDR2 are MNHEY and SMNVEV (reference sequence). The CDR3 contains 16 residues. The germline V and J ends were trimmed by 0 bases and 3 bases, with 14 bases remaining between them. In DNA form, the CDR3 reads TGTGCCAGCAGTTTATCGAATCGTCTCGTACACTATGGCTACACCTTC. It yields the protein CASSLSNRLVHYGYTF.

The chain recombines TRBV5-5 with TRBJ1-2, with TRBD1 matching 8 bases. Trimming took 2 bases from V and 0 from J; bases not matched to a gene: 12. CDR1 and CDR2 from the germline V gene are SGHKS and YYEKEE (reference sequence). This CDR3 comprises 18 residues. Here the CDR3 DNA reads TGTGCCAGCAGCTTCTTTTCAGGGGGCTTCCTAGCTAACTATGGCTACACCTTC. Translating gives CASSFFSGGFLANYGYTF.

The chain joins TRBV5-8 to TRBJ2-7, with D hard to call. Trimming removed 4 bases from V and 2 bases from J, with 16 bases in between. CDR1 and CDR2 (germline): SGHTS, YDEGEE. The CDR3 totals 15 residues. The CDR3 is CASSPRLAGTYEQYF. CDR3 in DNA: TGTGCCAGCAGCCCCCGGCTCGCTGGTACCTACGAGCAGTACTTC.

This chain links TRBV9 with TRBJ2-1; 12 bases map to TRBD2. Germline assignment: CDR1 SGDLS and CDR2 YYNGEE. The ends lost 3 bases at V and 3 bases at J; junction bases unmatched: 4. The CDR3 consists of 16 residues. The CDR3 sequence: CASSETSGSNYNEQFF. The CDR3, as DNA: TGTGCCAGCAGCGAGACTAGCGGGAGCAACTACAATGAGCAGTTCTTC.

The V gene is TRBV28, the J gene TRBJ1-1, with D unclear. Deletions cut 3 bases from V and 2 bases from J, with 19 bases between. Looked up from germline, CDR1 is MDHEN and CDR2 is SYDVKM. This CDR3 has 17 amino acids. The CDR3 spells CASSFGPGELINTEAFF. The CDR3 region has the DNA TGTGCCAGCAGTTTTGGTCCCGGGGAGCTGATAAACACTGAAGCTTTCTTT.